The rows below give T cell receptor beta chains drawn from one sample of a study of T cells in Graves' hyperthyroidism and ophthalmopathy. MiXCR, run by TCRdb on the multiplex PCR reads, gives a single entry per CDR3 protein. The data contain 500,000 to 800,000 distinct CDR3 sequences, 40% to 55% of them singletons. The sequenced sample consisted of peripheral blood or thyroid tissue (not recorded which). Every receptor here comes from an adult man with Graves' disease, either hyperthyroidism or ophthalmopathy (not recorded which). Both conserved end residues are part of each CDR3. A D gene is named only where the DNA matches it firmly. Clone size is shown for a subset of rows, as once, few, many or a class of expanded clone.

D: TRBD1; J: TRBJ1-1; size: NA; V: TRBV20-1; CDR3: CSVTKDRMNTEAFF; DNA: TGCAGTGTTACCAAGGACAGGATGAACACTGAAGCTTTCTTT
D: NA; J: TRBJ1-5; size: many; V: TRBV19; CDR3: CASTTWGGINQPQHF; DNA: TGTGCCAGCACCACCTGGGGCGGGATCAATCAGCCCCAGCATTTT
D: NA; J: TRBJ2-7; size: NA; V: TRBV10-3; CDR3: CAISEGRTDEQYF; DNA: TGTGCCATCAGTGAGGGTAGGACGGATGAGCAGTACTTC
D: NA; J: TRBJ2-5; size: few; V: TRBV7-9; CDR3: CASRGAETQYF; DNA: TGTGCCAGCAGGGGGGCTGAGACCCAGTACTTC
D: NA; J: TRBJ1-4; size: NA; V: TRBV10-2; CDR3: CASRSGGEKLFF; DNA: TGCGCCAGCAGGTCGGGCGGGGAAAAACTGTTTTTT
D: NA; J: TRBJ1-4; size: many; V: TRBV25-1; CDR3: CASSEETAEKLFF; DNA: TGTGCCAGCAGTGAAGAGACAGCAGAAAAACTGTTTTTT
D: NA; J: TRBJ2-6; size: few; V: TRBV15; CDR3: CATYTGYGANVLTF; DNA: TGTGCCACCTACACAGGGTATGGGGCCAACGTCCTGACTTTC
D: NA; J: TRBJ1-4; size: few; V: TRBV19; CDR3: CASSIDVRKDLFF; DNA: TGTGCCAGTAGTATAGATGTGAGGAAGGATCTGTTTTTT
D: NA; J: TRBJ2-2; size: once; V: TRBV5-1; CDR3: CASSTGPAGRGTGELFF; DNA: TGCGCCAGCAGCACAGGACCGGCGGGCCGGGGCACCGGGGAGCTGTTTTTT
D: NA; J: TRBJ1-1; size: once; V: TRBV20-1; CDR3: CSAREDPLGQYEAFF; DNA: TGCAGTGCTAGAGAAGACCCGTTGGGCCAGTATGAAGCTTTCTTT
D: TRBD1; J: TRBJ1-6; size: NA; V: TRBV7-3; CDR3: CASSLDRGGPLHF; DNA: TGTGCCAGCAGCCTGGACAGGGGGGGACCCCTCCACTTT
D: NA; J: TRBJ2-5; size: NA; V: TRBV3-1; CDR3: CASSQVWVAGETQYF; DNA: TGTGCCAGCAGCCAAGTGTGGGTTGCAGGAGAGACCCAGTACTTC
D: NA; J: TRBJ1-5; size: many; V: TRBV20-1; CDR3: CGASQGSQPQHF; DNA: TGCGGAGCCTCGCAGGGGAGTCAGCCCCAGCATTTT
D: TRBD1; J: TRBJ1-1; size: NA; V: TRBV10-3; CDR3: CAIMGQGDTEAFF; DNA: TGTGCCATCATGGGACAGGGGGACACTGAAGCTTTCTTT
D: TRBD1; J: TRBJ1-1; size: NA; V: TRBV29-1; CDR3: CSVETYRQGGLNTEAFF; DNA: TGCAGCGTTGAGACCTACCGACAGGGAGGCTTGAACACTGAAGCTTTCTTT
D: TRBD2; J: TRBJ2-7; size: NA; V: TRBV7-8; CDR3: CASSQEVRLAGSYEQYF; DNA: TGTGCCAGCAGCCAAGAAGTCCGTCTAGCGGGTTCCTACGAGCAGTACTTC
D: NA; J: TRBJ2-7; size: NA; V: TRBV7-2; CDR3: CASSPRESYEQYF; DNA: TGTGCCAGCAGCCCGAGGGAATCCTACGAGCAGTACTTC
D: NA; J: TRBJ2-2; size: few; V: TRBV2; CDR3: CASSEAPGSGELFF; DNA: TGTGCCAGCAGTGAAGCGCCAGGTTCTGGGGAGCTGTTTTTT
D: TRBD1; J: TRBJ1-5; size: NA; V: TRBV2; CDR3: CASSAGQTHQPQHF; DNA: TGTGCCAGCAGTGCGGGACAGACACATCAGCCCCAGCATTTT
D: NA; J: TRBJ2-3; size: few; V: TRBV19; CDR3: CASSYTITDTQYF; DNA: TGTGCCAGTAGTTACACGATCACAGATACGCAGTATTTT
D: TRBD1; J: TRBJ2-1; size: NA; V: TRBV20-1; CDR3: CSAAKTGGWGEQFF; DNA: TGCAGTGCTGCAAAGACAGGGGGATGGGGCGAGCAGTTCTTC
D: NA; J: TRBJ1-2; size: NA; V: TRBV2; CDR3: CASSVSGPGYGYTF; DNA: TGTGCCAGCAGTGTATCGGGACCAGGCTATGGCTACACCTTC
D: TRBD2; J: TRBJ2-5; size: NA; V: TRBV6-5; CDR3: CASRGRDWVRETQYF; DNA: TGTGCCAGCAGGGGGAGGGACTGGGTTCGGGAGACCCAGTACTTC
D: NA; J: TRBJ1-2; size: few; V: TRBV27; CDR3: CASSSDQGNYGYTF; DNA: TGTGCCAGCAGTTCAGATCAGGGGAACTATGGCTACACCTTC
D: TRBD1; J: TRBJ2-5; size: NA; V: TRBV15; CDR3: CATSSRDRGLQETQYF; DNA: TGTGCCACCAGCAGTCGGGACAGGGGGTTACAAGAGACCCAGTACTTC
D: TRBD2; J: TRBJ2-7; size: many; V: TRBV10-3; CDR3: CAIQGTSGNEQYF; DNA: TGTGCCATCCAAGGGACTAGCGGGAACGAGCAGTACTTC
D: TRBD1; J: TRBJ1-4; size: few; V: TRBV20-1; CDR3: CSVKPGQGRNEKLFF; DNA: TGCAGTGTCAAACCGGGACAGGGGAGGAATGAAAAACTGTTTTTT
D: TRBD1; J: TRBJ2-2; size: NA; V: TRBV5-1; CDR3: CASSPTGGGGELFF; DNA: TGCGCCAGCAGCCCGACAGGGGGCGGCGGGGAGCTGTTTTTT
D: TRBD1; J: TRBJ1-2; size: many; V: TRBV15; CDR3: CATSRDPTGNGYTF; DNA: TGTGCCACCAGCAGAGATCCGACAGGGAACGGCTACACCTTC
D: TRBD1; J: TRBJ1-1; size: many; V: TRBV25-1; CDR3: CASSEGQLREAFF; DNA: TGTGCCAGCAGTGAGGGACAGCTACGTGAAGCTTTCTTT
D: NA; J: TRBJ1-6; size: few; V: TRBV14; CDR3: CASSQGILPSPLHF; DNA: TGTGCCAGCAGCCAAGGCATTCTTCCTTCACCCCTCCACTTT
D: TRBD2; J: TRBJ2-7; size: few; V: TRBV20-1; CDR3: CSAKGSGGSWEQYF; DNA: TGCAGTGCTAAGGGTAGCGGGGGGTCGTGGGAGCAGTACTTC
D: NA; J: TRBJ1-4; size: NA; V: TRBV6-6; CDR3: CASSAYGTATEKLFF; DNA: TGTGCCAGCAGTGCATACGGGACCGCGACCGAAAAACTGTTTTTT
D: TRBD1; J: TRBJ2-7; size: NA; V: TRBV29-1; CDR3: CSAGDRGDYEQYF; DNA: TGCAGCGCTGGGGACAGGGGGGACTACGAGCAGTACTTC
D: NA; J: TRBJ1-1; size: few; V: TRBV20-1; CDR3: CSARDPRVTEAFF; DNA: TGCAGTGCTAGAGACCCTAGAGTCACTGAAGCTTTCTTT
D: TRBD2; J: TRBJ2-7; size: NA; V: TRBV11-1; CDR3: CARDGGSGSDYEQYF; DNA: TGTGCTAGAGACGGCGGTAGCGGGAGTGACTACGAGCAGTACTTC
D: TRBD1; J: TRBJ1-2; size: few; V: TRBV11-2; CDR3: CASSTGVGDYGYTF; DNA: TGTGCCAGCAGCACAGGGGTGGGCGACTATGGCTACACCTTC
D: NA; J: TRBJ1-4; size: NA; V: TRBV2; CDR3: CASSVELFF; DNA: TGTGCCAGCAGCGTGGAACTGTTTTTT
D: NA; J: TRBJ1-5; size: NA; V: TRBV2; CDR3: CATATSVSTQPQHF; DNA: TGTGCCACCGCAACGTCCGTGAGCACTCAGCCCCAGCATTTT
D: NA; J: TRBJ2-5; size: many; V: TRBV20-1; CDR3: CSATLKTETQYF; DNA: TGCAGTGCTACACTCAAGACAGAGACCCAGTACTTC
D: NA; J: TRBJ2-5; size: many; V: TRBV10-3; CDR3: CAISDMRETQYF; DNA: TGTGCCATCAGTGATATGAGGGAGACCCAGTACTTC
D: NA; J: TRBJ1-2; size: NA; V: TRBV2; CDR3: CASSPTGQYGYTF; DNA: TGTGCCAGCTCACCAACGGGGCAGTATGGCTACACCTTC
D: NA; J: TRBJ1-1; size: NA; V: TRBV4-1; CDR3: CASSLGTELATEAFF; DNA: TGCGCCAGCAGCCTTGGGACGGAACTAGCCACTGAAGCTTTCTTT
D: TRBD2; J: TRBJ2-5; size: few; V: TRBV7-2; CDR3: CASSLVPAGGPGETQYF; DNA: TGTGCCAGCAGCTTAGTTCCAGCGGGGGGGCCAGGAGAGACCCAGTACTTC
D: NA; J: TRBJ2-7; size: many; V: TRBV7-9; CDR3: CASSLDVLDEQYF; DNA: TGTGCCAGCAGCTTAGATGTCTTGGACGAGCAGTACTTC
D: TRBD2; J: TRBJ2-5; size: NA; V: TRBV11-2; CDR3: CASIEREAKETQYF; DNA: TGTGCCAGCATTGAGCGGGAAGCAAAAGAGACCCAGTACTTC
D: TRBD1; J: TRBJ1-4; size: NA; V: TRBV19; CDR3: CASSVRTGPGEKLFF; DNA: TGTGCCAGTAGTGTAAGGACAGGCCCCGGGGAAAAACTGTTTTTT
D: TRBD1; J: TRBJ1-2; size: few; V: TRBV9; CDR3: CASSGRTGLSRSYGYTF; DNA: TGTGCCAGCAGTGGAAGGACAGGGCTCTCGAGGAGCTATGGCTACACCTTC
D: TRBD1; J: TRBJ1-5; size: NA; V: TRBV10-3; CDR3: CAIRGVGQGHQPQHF; DNA: TGTGCCATCAGGGGGGTTGGACAGGGTCATCAGCCCCAGCATTTT
D: NA; J: TRBJ2-1; size: NA; V: TRBV9; CDR3: CASSPEWGPYNEQFF; DNA: TGTGCCAGCAGCCCAGAGTGGGGGCCCTACAATGAGCAGTTCTTC
D: NA; J: TRBJ1-2; size: many; V: TRBV2; CDR3: CASRWEGTNYGYTF; DNA: TGTGCCAGCCGCTGGGAGGGTACTAACTATGGCTACACCTTC
D: NA; J: TRBJ2-5; size: NA; V: TRBV7-9; CDR3: CASSRKGLETQYF; DNA: TGTGCCAGCAGCCGGAAGGGGTTAGAGACCCAGTACTTC
D: TRBD1; J: TRBJ2-2; size: NA; V: TRBV5-1; CDR3: CASSSTGGAAGELFF; DNA: TGCGCCAGCAGCTCGACAGGGGGCGCGGCCGGGGAGCTGTTTTTT